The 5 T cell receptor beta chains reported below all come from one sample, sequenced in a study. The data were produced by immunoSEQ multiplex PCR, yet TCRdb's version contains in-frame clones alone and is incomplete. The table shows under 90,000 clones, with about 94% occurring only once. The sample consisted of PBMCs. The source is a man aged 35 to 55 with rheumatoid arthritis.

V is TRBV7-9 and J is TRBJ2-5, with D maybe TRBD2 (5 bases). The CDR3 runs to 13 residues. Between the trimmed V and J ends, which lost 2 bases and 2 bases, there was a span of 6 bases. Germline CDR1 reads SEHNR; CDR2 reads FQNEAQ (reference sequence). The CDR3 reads CASSLRLQETQYF. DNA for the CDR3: TGTGCCAGCAGCTTAAGACTACAAGAGACCCAGTACTTC.

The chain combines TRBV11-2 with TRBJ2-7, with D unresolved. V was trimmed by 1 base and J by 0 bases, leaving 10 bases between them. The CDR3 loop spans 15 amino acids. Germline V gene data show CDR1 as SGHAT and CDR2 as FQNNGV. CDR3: CASSLGQAISYEQYF. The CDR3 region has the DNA TGTGCCAGCAGCTTAGGGCAGGCCATCTCCTACGAGCAGTACTTC.

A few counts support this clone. DNA of the CDR3: TGTGCCAGCAGCTTAGCGACGGGGGGAAGCAGCAATCAGCCCCAGCATTTT. As protein: CASSLATGGSSNQPQHF. The V call is TRBV7-2, the J call TRBJ1-5, with D possibly being TRBD1 (5 bases). This CDR3 contains 17 residues. V was trimmed by 0 bases and J by 1 base, leaving 13 bases between them. Germline V gives CDR1 SGHTA, CDR2 FQGNSA.

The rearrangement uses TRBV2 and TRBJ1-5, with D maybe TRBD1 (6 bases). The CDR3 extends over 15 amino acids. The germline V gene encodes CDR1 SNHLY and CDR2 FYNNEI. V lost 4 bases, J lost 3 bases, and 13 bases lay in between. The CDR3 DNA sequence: TGTGCCAGCAGTGGTGGGGGCCTCACCAATCAGCCCCAGCATTTT. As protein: CASSGGGLTNQPQHF.

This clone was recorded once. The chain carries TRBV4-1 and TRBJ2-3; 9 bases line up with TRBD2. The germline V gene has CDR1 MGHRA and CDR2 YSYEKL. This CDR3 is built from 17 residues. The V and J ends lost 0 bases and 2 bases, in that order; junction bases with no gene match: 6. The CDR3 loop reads CASSQEPAGGLTDTQYF. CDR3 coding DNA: TGCGCCAGCAGCCAAGAACCAGCGGGGGGTCTCACAGATACGCAGTATTTT.